These 30 T cell receptor beta chains originate from one sample sequenced in a study of cytomegalovirus exposure and HLA in healthy donors. PCR employed 60 Vbeta and 13 Jbeta primers. Measured with immunoSEQ multiplex PCR; TCRdb has only the in-frame clones, and not every one. The sample includes tens of thousands of clones, about 66% of them seen just once. The sample was PBMCs. All receptors derive from a boy aged 5-17 years in good health and CMV-seropositive.

The rearrangement links TRBV7-6 to TRBJ1-5; D is possibly TRBD1 (5 bases). Germline lookup yields CDR1 SGHVS and CDR2 FNYEAQ. V was shortened by 5 bases and J by 0 bases, with 14 bases between the two germline ends. This CDR3 has 16 amino acids. CDR3 DNA sequence: TGTGCCAGCAGCCCGAACCCGGGGGATAGCAATCAGCCCCAGCATTTT. It codes for CASSPNPGDSNQPQHF.

The chain has TRBV18 and TRBJ1-4; 7 bases fit TRBD1. The CDR3 is 16 residues long. Germline CDR1 KGHSH, CDR2 LQKENI. V shed 1 base and J 1 base; nucleotides not matched to a gene: 3. The CDR3 loop reads CASSPQGAGTNEKLFF. In nucleotides, the CDR3 is TGTGCCAGCTCACCACAGGGGGCTGGAACTAATGAAAAACTGTTTTTT. Drawing the rest from reference TRBV18 and TRBJ1-4, the complete variable domain is NAGVMQNPRHLVRRRGQEARLRCSPMKGHSHVYWYRQLPEEGLKFMVYLQKENIIDESGMPKERFSAEFPKEGPSILRIQQVVRGDSAAYFCASSPQGAGTNEKLFFGSGTQLSVL.

This chain links TRBV7-8 with TRBJ2-1; TRBD2 aligns across 9 bases. This CDR3 contains 14 residues. The V and J ends lost 5 bases and 7 bases, in that order; junction bases with no gene match: 6. Looked up from germline, CDR1 is SGHVS and CDR2 is FQNEAQ. CDR3 sequence (DNA): TGTGCCAGCAGCGATAGCGGGAGTGGGAATGAGCAGTTCTTC. Amino acids: CASSDSGSGNEQFF.

This clone was counted only a few times. This sequence joins TRBV10-1 and TRBJ2-3; D not certain. The CDR3 is 14 residues long. V gave up 5 bases and J gave up 1 base, with 10 bases separating them. Germline CDR1 is WNHNN and CDR2 is SYGVQD (reference sequence). DNA of the CDR3: TGCGCCAGCAGTTCGACTCTAGGCACAGATACGCAGTATTTT. Translated, it gives CASSSTLGTDTQYF.

The gene calls are TRBV11-2 and TRBJ2-5; D is possibly TRBD1 (5 bases). The V gene lost 0 bases and the J gene lost 1 base, with 15 bases spanning the gap. CDR3 size: 17 residues. Germline assignment: CDR1 SGHAT and CDR2 FQNNGV. The CDR3 loop is CASSLDFQDKLQETQYF. The CDR3, as DNA: TGTGCCAGCAGCTTAGATTTTCAGGACAAACTCCAAGAGACCCAGTACTTC.

J is TRBJ2-7 and V is TRBV6-1, with D possibly being TRBD1 (6 bases). CDR1 MNHNS and CDR2 SASEGT come from the germline V gene. V gave up 8 bases and J gave up 5 bases, with 19 bases separating them. The CDR3 is 14 residues long. The CDR3 DNA follows: TGTGCCAGCTGGGCCCGGCTGCAGGGGAACGAGCAGTACTTC. The encoded protein is CASWARLQGNEQYF.

As DNA, the CDR3 is TGTGCCAGCTCACCTTCCGGCACGGGAGGGCCTTACAATGAGCAGTTCTTC. This codes for CASSPSGTGGPYNEQFF. J is TRBJ2-1 and V is TRBV18; 8 nucleotides line up with TRBD2. Germline CDR1 is KGHSH and CDR2 is LQKENI. This CDR3 has 17 amino acids. Trimming cost V 3 bases and J 4 bases; bases outside gene matches: 11.

The chain recombines TRBV5-1 with TRBJ2-3; D might be TRBD1 (5 bases). Germline CDR1 SGHRS, CDR2 YFSETQ. The CDR3 is made up of 15 amino acids. Trimming removed 4 bases from V and 2 bases from J, with 14 bases in between. The CDR3 DNA follows: TGCGCCAGCAGCCTGGGTGGACAACCCACAGATACGCAGTATTTT. Protein product: CASSLGGQPTDTQYF.

This clone has just a few counts. The chain has TRBV4-1 and TRBJ2-1; the match to TRBD2 covers 10 bases. V lost 5 bases and J lost 3; bases outside the gene matches: 7. The CDR3 length is 16 residues. Germline-derived CDR1 and CDR2 are MGHRA and YSYEKL. CDR3 protein: CASSFRQRGGYNEQFF. For the CDR3, the DNA is TGCGCCAGCAGCTTCAGGCAGCGGGGGGGCTACAATGAGCAGTTCTTC.

The gene calls are TRBV7-8 and TRBJ1-1; D gene unclear. V lost 5 bases and J lost 0, with 10 bases in between. Looked up from germline, CDR1 is SGHVS and CDR2 is FQNEAQ. There are 14 residues in the CDR3. The CDR3 loop reads CASSNGFLNTEAFF. DNA for the CDR3: TGTGCCAGCAGCAACGGGTTCCTGAACACTGAAGCTTTCTTT.

This chain connects TRBV20-1 to TRBJ1-2; D uncertain. The CDR3 is 10 residues long. Trimming removed 5 bases from V and 6 bases from J, with 7 bases in between. Germline V gene lookup returns CDR1 DFQATT and CDR2 SNEGSKA (reference sequence). The CDR3 nucleotides read TGCAGTGCTTACTCAAATGGCTACACCTTC. Protein: CSAYSNGYTF.

This chain uses TRBV7-8 with TRBJ1-1; D not resolved. CDR3 size: 18 residues. From germline, CDR1 is SGHVS and CDR2 FQNEAQ. Deletions cut 1 base from V and 1 base from J, with 19 bases between. CDR3 nucleotide sequence: TGTGCCAGCAGCTTAGGGCTCCTCACTACAAGACCGAACACTGAAGCTTTCTTT. Translating gives CASSLGLLTTRPNTEAFF. Full variable domain (rest looked up from reference TRBV7-8 and TRBJ1-1): GAGVSQSPRYKVAKRGQDVALRCDPISGHVSLFWYQQALGQGPEFLTYFQNEAQLDKSGLPSDRFFAERPEGSVSTLKIQRTQQEDSAVYLCASSLGLLTTRPNTEAFFGQGTRLTVV.

The chain combines TRBV30 with TRBJ1-2; unclear D gene. Germline-derived CDR1 and CDR2 are GTSNPN and SVGIG (reference sequence). Trimming removed 2 bases at V and 1 base at J, with 8 bases between. The CDR3 runs to 13 residues. DNA for the CDR3: TGTGCCTGGAGTTCGGGGTTTAACTATGGCTACACCTTC. It encodes CAWSSGFNYGYTF.

This clone has only a few counts. Its ends do not fully match the called genes, so a read error is possible. The V gene is TRBV6-1, the J gene TRBJ2-5; the D is unclear. Germline lookup yields CDR1 MNHNS and CDR2 SASEGT. The CDR3 contains 11 residues. This CDR3 is CACSYGETQYF. CDR3 nucleotide sequence: TGTGCCTGCAGTTACGGGGAGACCCAGTACTTC.

V usage is TRBV30 and J usage is TRBJ1-5; 8 positions match TRBD1. The CDR3 consists of 15 residues. The germline gives CDR1 GTSNPN, CDR2 SVGIG (reference sequence). Trimming took 2 bases from V and 5 from J; bases not matched to a gene: 8. The CDR3 spells CAWSTTGGGHQPQHF. Here the CDR3 DNA reads TGTGCCTGGAGTACAACAGGGGGAGGCCATCAGCCCCAGCATTTT. Full variable domain (rest looked up from reference TRBV30 and TRBJ1-5): SQTIHQWPATLVQPVGSPLSLECTVEGTSNPNLYWYRQAAGRGLQLLFYSVGIGQISSEVPQNLSASRPQDRQFILSSKKLLLSDSGFYLCAWSTTGGGHQPQHFGDGTRLSIL.

V gene TRBV6-5 combines with J gene TRBJ1-1; D is uncertain. The ends were cut back, 5 bases at V and 4 bases at J, with 11 bases in the middle. Germline CDR1 MNHEY, CDR2 SVGAGI. The CDR3 covers 13 residues. CDR3 residues: CASSLGIGTEAFF. CDR3 sequence (DNA): TGTGCCAGCAGTCTCGGGATCGGCACTGAAGCTTTCTTT.

The rearrangement uses TRBV29-1 and TRBJ2-7; unclear D gene. The V end was cut by 4 bases, the J end by 1 base, with 8 bases between. Germline CDR1 and CDR2: SQVTM and ANQGSEA. This CDR3 has 12 amino acids. CDR3 coding DNA: TGCAGCGTTGTGGGCCAATCCTACGAGCAGTACTTC. Amino acids: CSVVGQSYEQYF.

The genes are TRBV7-2 and TRBJ2-1; possible D gene TRBD2, 5 bases. CDR3 size: 12 residues. Trimming stripped 1 base from V and 12 bases from J, with 10 bases between. Per germline, CDR1 SGHTA and CDR2 FQGNSA. The CDR3 loop reads CASSLVGLTQFF. The CDR3 DNA follows: TGTGCCAGCAGCTTAGTTGGACTTACGCAGTTCTTC.

The chain is built from TRBV29-1 and TRBJ2-5; D gene uncertain. Germline assignment: CDR1 SQVTM and CDR2 ANQGSEA. The germline V and J ends were trimmed by 4 bases and 2 bases, with 8 bases remaining between them. This CDR3 is 12 amino acids long. CDR3 residues: CSVGHRQETQYF. The CDR3 region has the DNA TGCAGCGTTGGGCACAGACAAGAGACCCAGTACTTC.

V gene TRBV4-1 combines with J gene TRBJ1-4; D remains unclear. Germline CDR1 MGHRA, CDR2 YSYEKL. CDR3 size: 15 residues. V lost 4 bases and J 2 bases, leaving 11 bases between the germline ends. In DNA, the CDR3 is TGCGCCAGCAGCCTTCCCGGCAGGACTAATGAAAAACTGTTTTTT. This translates into CASSLPGRTNEKLFF.

This clone came up a few times. The rearrangement joins TRBV5-1 to TRBJ1-5, with 7 bases identical to TRBD1. CDR1 is SGHRS, CDR2 YFSETQ, per germline. The CDR3 covers 16 residues. With 0 bases clipped from V and 6 bases from J, the junction kept 9 bases outside the gene matches. The CDR3 region is CASSLGDRQGGQPQHF. In DNA form, the CDR3 reads TGCGCCAGCAGCTTGGGTGACCGACAGGGCGGTCAGCCCCAGCATTTT.

The chain uses TRBV7-2 and TRBJ2-7; 8 bases are shared with TRBD2. There are 16 residues in the CDR3. The germline gives CDR1 SGHTA, CDR2 FQGNSA. Trimming removed 1 base from V and 4 bases from J; junction bases left unmatched: 9. Here the CDR3 DNA reads TGTGCCAGCAGCTTAGTATGTTGTCGGGAGGGGTACGAGCAGTACTTC. It specifies CASSLVCCREGYEQYF. Full variable domain (outside the CDR3, taken from reference TRBV7-2 and TRBJ2-7): GAGVSQSPSNKVTEKGKDVELRCDPISGHTALYWYRQSLGQGLEFLIYFQGNSAPDKSGLPSDRFSAERTGGSVSTLTIQRTQQEDSAVYLCASSLVCCREGYEQYFGPGTRLTVT.

This clone was picked up one time. This chain joins TRBV2 and TRBJ2-1; TRBD1 agrees at 9 bases. CDR1 is SNHLY, CDR2 FYNNEI, per germline. The CDR3 has 12 amino acids. The trim removed 4 bases at V and 11 bases at J, leaving 3 bases unmatched. The CDR3 is CASSADRGQQFF. The CDR3 bases are TGTGCCAGCAGTGCGGACAGGGGCCAGCAGTTCTTC.

Remarks on this clone: Its ends do not fully match the called genes, so a read error is possible. V gene TRBV7-7 combines with J gene TRBJ2-5; D may be TRBD1 (5 bases). The CDR3 sequence is 14 residues long. Looked up from germline, CDR1 is SSHAT and CDR2 is FNYEAQ (reference sequence). The CDR3 DNA reads as TGTGCTAGCAGCTTGTACGGCAGGGCCCAGACCCAGTACTTC. It yields the protein CASSLYGRAQTQYF. Full variable domain (outside the CDR3, taken from reference TRBV7-7 and TRBJ2-5): GAGVSQSPRYKVTKRGQDVTLRCDPISSHATLYWYQQALGQGPEFLTYFNYEAQPDKSGLPSDRFSAERPEGSISTLTIQRTEQRDSAMYRCASSLYGRAQTQYFGPGTRLLVL.

This clone appeared a few times. The chain combines TRBV5-5 with TRBJ2-2, with 9 positions matching TRBD2. This CDR3 has 16 residues. After removal of 0 bases from V and 2 bases from J, the junction contained 2 bases not matched to a gene. Germline V gene data show CDR1 as SGHKS and CDR2 as YYEKEE (reference sequence). The CDR3 loop reads CASSLVTSGNTGELFF. DNA of the CDR3: TGTGCCAGCAGCTTGGTGACTAGCGGTAACACCGGGGAGCTGTTTTTT.

The chain carries TRBV6-1 and TRBJ2-1, with 7 bases aligning to TRBD2. The CDR3 runs to 16 residues. Germline V gene lookup returns CDR1 MNHNS and CDR2 SASEGT. The trim removed 3 bases at V and 4 bases at J, leaving 9 bases unmatched. This CDR3 is CASSDLTWGGYNEQFF. Written as DNA, the CDR3 is TGTGCCAGCAGTGACCTGACTTGGGGGGGTTACAATGAGCAGTTCTTC.

The gene calls are TRBV19 and TRBJ2-5; TRBD2 agrees at 8 bases. The CDR3 length is 14 residues. V shed 1 base and J 5 bases; nucleotides not matched to a gene: 3. The germline V gene has CDR1 LNHDA and CDR2 SQIVND (reference sequence). CDR3 region: CASSIGTSLETQYF. The CDR3 nucleotides read TGTGCCAGTAGTATAGGGACTAGCTTGGAGACCCAGTACTTC.

In its sample, this clone was seen a few times. The J gene is TRBJ1-6, the V gene TRBV19, with 7 bases fitting TRBD1. Trimming took 6 bases from V and 5 from J; bases not matched to a gene: 4. The CDR3 extends over 14 amino acids. Germline CDR1 is LNHDA and CDR2 is SQIVND (reference sequence). The CDR3 region is CASRGDRDNSPLHF. The CDR3 bases are TGTGCCAGTAGAGGGGACAGAGATAATTCACCCCTCCACTTT.

The genes are TRBV5-8 and TRBJ1-2, with 8 bases fitting TRBD1. V lost 2 bases, J lost 1 base, and 4 bases stayed unmatched. The V gene's germline CDR1 is SGHTS and CDR2 YDEGEE. This CDR3 region has 15 residues. The CDR3 nucleotides read TGTGCCAGCAGCTTCCGGGACAGGATTAACTATGGCTACACCTTC. It encodes CASSFRDRINYGYTF.

This chain connects TRBV7-2 to TRBJ1-4, with a tentative D call TRBD1 (6 bases). V gave up 1 base and J gave up 7 bases, with 13 bases separating them. The CDR3 consists of 15 residues. Germline-derived CDR1 and CDR2 are SGHTA and FQGNSA. The chain's CDR3 is CASSLDPGTTEKLFF. Here the CDR3 DNA reads TGTGCCAGCAGCTTAGATCCGGGGACAACTGAAAAACTGTTTTTT.